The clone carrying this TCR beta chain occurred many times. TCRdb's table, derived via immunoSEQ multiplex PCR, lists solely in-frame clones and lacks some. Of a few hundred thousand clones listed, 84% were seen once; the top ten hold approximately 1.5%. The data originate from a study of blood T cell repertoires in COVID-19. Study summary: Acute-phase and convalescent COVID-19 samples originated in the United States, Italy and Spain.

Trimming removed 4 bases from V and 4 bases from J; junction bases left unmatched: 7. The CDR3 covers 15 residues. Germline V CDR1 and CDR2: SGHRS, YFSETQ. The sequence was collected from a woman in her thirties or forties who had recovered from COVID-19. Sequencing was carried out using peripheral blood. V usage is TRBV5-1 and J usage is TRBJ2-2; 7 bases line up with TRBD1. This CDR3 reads CASSKGTELTGELFF. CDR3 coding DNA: TGCGCCAGCAGCAAGGGGACAGAACTCACCGGGGAGCTGTTTTTT.